The clone carrying this TCR beta chain was detected only once. The antigen is undetermined. This sample stems from a study of T cell responses to AZD1222 COVID-19 vaccine. General study points: Donors in the cohort were predominantly white British and more often female, and clonal diversity was possibly underestimated. Baseline seropositivity occurred in only 5 to 7 AZD1222 recipients. Close to half of spike-specific TCRs reportedly recognize unmutated variant regions.

Repertoires were generated with immunoSEQ multiplex PCR, while TCRdb's copy carries only in-frame clones and drops some. The table lists roughly 100,000 clones, over 75% of them singletons. V shed 2 bases, J shed 1 base, and the junction held 12 bases outside the gene matches. The CDR3 contains 19 residues. The germline gives CDR1 MRHNA, CDR2 SNTAGT. The clonotype originates from an adult who received the AZD1222 COVID-19 vaccine. Sequenced here: peripheral blood, sampled 28 days after the second AZD1222 dose. The chain is built from TRBV6-4 and TRBJ2-7, with 12 bases matching TRBD2. The CDR3 DNA is TGTGCCAGCAGTGACCCGAGGGGGACTAGCGGGTCCCCTTCCTACGAGCAGTACTTC. Its protein product is CASSDPRGTSGSPSYEQYF.